Each of the 30 T cell receptor beta chains below was sequenced from the same sample in a study of cytomegalovirus exposure and HLA in healthy donors. The study ran its PCR with 60 Vbeta and 13 Jbeta primers. Data came from immunoSEQ multiplex PCR; TCRdb stores just in-frame clones and leaves some out. This sample contains 55,000 or so clones. The sequencing input was PBMCs. These receptors came from a woman between 45 and 60 years old in good health and CMV-seropositive.

The chain couples TRBV5-4 to TRBJ2-1; TRBD2 matches 14 bases. Germline loops: CDR1 SGHNT, CDR2 YYREEE (reference sequence). V shed 3 bases, J shed 7 bases, and the junction held 12 bases outside the gene matches. The CDR3 loop spans 18 amino acids. CDR3 in amino acids: CASSYYGGLAGEGNEQFF. The CDR3 DNA reads as TGTGCCAGCAGCTATTATGGGGGACTAGCGGGAGAGGGTAATGAGCAGTTCTTC.

This sequence joins TRBV29-1 and TRBJ2-7; no definite D call. This CDR3 contains 14 residues. V was trimmed by 6 bases and J by 7 bases, leaving 22 bases between them. The germline gives CDR1 SQVTM, CDR2 ANQGSEA. The CDR3 region is CSVRDSTLIEEQYF. The DNA of the CDR3 is TGCAGCGTGCGCGACTCTACTCTTATTGAGGAGCAGTACTTC.

The chain employs TRBV7-9 and TRBJ2-3; 14 positions match TRBD2. Germline-derived CDR1 and CDR2 are SEHNR and FQNEAQ (reference sequence). CDR3 length: 19 residues. Trimming removed 8 bases from V and 4 bases from J; junction bases left unmatched: 17. In DNA, the CDR3 is TGTGCCAGCCAAAGGGGGGGACTAGCGGGGGCCCGGTCCGCAGATACGCAGTATTTT. Translated, it gives CASQRGGLAGARSADTQYF.

The chain combines TRBV7-9 with TRBJ2-1; D is unresolved. CDR1 and CDR2 from the germline V gene are SEHNR and FQNEAQ (reference sequence). There are 14 residues in the CDR3. Trimming left V 2 bases short and J 0 bases short, with 5 bases between. The DNA for the CDR3 is TGTGCCAGCAGCTTAATTAGCTCCTACAATGAGCAGTTCTTC. This codes for CASSLISSYNEQFF.

The chain is built from TRBV27 and TRBJ2-4; TRBD2 agrees at 8 bases. V lost 6 bases to trimming and J lost 0 bases; unmatched junction nucleotides: 4. The CDR3 runs 15 residues. Germline V gene lookup returns CDR1 MNHEY and CDR2 SMNVEV (reference sequence). The CDR3 reads CASRKLAEAKNIQYF. CDR3 bases: TGTGCCAGCAGAAAACTAGCGGAAGCCAAAAACATTCAGTACTTC.

The chain has TRBV18 and TRBJ1-2, with 8 bases matching TRBD1. This CDR3 is built from 14 residues. Trimming removed 6 bases from V and 3 bases from J; junction bases left unmatched: 6. CDR1 is KGHSH, CDR2 LQKENI, per germline. The CDR3 DNA reads TGTGCCAGCTCTCGTGAGACAGGGGACTATGGCTACACCTTC. It is translated as CASSRETGDYGYTF.

J is TRBJ2-2 and V is TRBV4-1; TRBD1 might be the D (6 bases). The V end lost 0 bases, the J end lost 0 bases, and 14 bases lay between the germline ends. The germline V gene encodes CDR1 MGHRA and CDR2 YSYEKL. This CDR3 has 18 residues. The CDR3 region has the DNA TGCGCCAGCAGCCAAGACAGGGGTTGGACATCGAACACCGGGGAGCTGTTTTTT. Its translation is CASSQDRGWTSNTGELFF.

The CDR3 region has the DNA TGTGCCAGCAGGGGACTAGCGGGAGTGAACACCGGGGAGCTGTTTTTT. It is translated as CASRGLAGVNTGELFF. This chain uses TRBV2 with TRBJ2-2; TRBD2 matches at 14 bases. Per the germline V gene, CDR1 is SNHLY and CDR2 is FYNNEI. This CDR3 contains 16 residues. V lost 6 bases to trimming and J lost 1 base; unmatched junction nucleotides: 1.

The chain combines TRBV30 with TRBJ1-4; unclear D gene. This CDR3 spans 13 amino acids. Germline CDR1 GTSNPN, CDR2 SVGIG (reference sequence). V lost 8 bases, J lost 5 bases, and 15 bases lay in between. The CDR3 DNA reads as TGTGCCGAGGGCCTGGGAGGGAATGAAAAACTGTTTTTT. Translation gives CAEGLGGNEKLFF.

The chain carries TRBV18 and TRBJ1-1; tentatively, D is TRBD1 (6 bases). Looked up from germline, CDR1 is KGHSH and CDR2 is LQKENI. Trimming removed 2 bases at V and 0 bases at J, with 10 bases between. This CDR3 has 15 residues. The chain's CDR3 is CASSPTGHMNTEAFF. The CDR3 bases are TGTGCCAGCTCACCAACAGGGCACATGAACACTGAAGCTTTCTTT.

The chain employs TRBV5-6 and TRBJ2-5, with 8 bases that match TRBD2. J gave up 7 bases and V 0 bases, and 11 bases lay outside the gene matches. This CDR3 contains 16 residues. CDR1 is SGHDT, CDR2 YYEEEE, per germline. As DNA, the CDR3 is TGTGCCAGCAGCTTGGAAGCGGGAGCCCTTTTTAGGACCCAGTACTTC. Translation: CASSLEAGALFRTQYF.

The chain employs TRBV2 and TRBJ2-7; 8 bases align to TRBD1. The junction had 9 bases not matched to a gene; V was cut back by 7 bases and J by 7 bases. Germline values: CDR1 SNHLY, CDR2 FYNNEI. The length of the CDR3 is 13 residues. CDR3: CASKVRGRGEQYF. In DNA, the CDR3 is TGTGCCAGCAAGGTCAGGGGGCGAGGTGAGCAGTACTTC.

The DNA for the CDR3 is TGTGCCAGCAGTTCACAGGGGAATGAGCAGTTCTTC. Amino acids: CASSSQGNEQFF. The V and J genes are TRBV11-2 and TRBJ2-1; 7 bases line up with TRBD1. The J segment lost 7 bases and the V segment lost 6 bases, leaving 3 bases of the junction unmatched. Germline CDR1 and CDR2: SGHAT and FQNNGV. The CDR3 has 12 residues.

V gene TRBV19 combines with J gene TRBJ1-5, with D uncertain. This CDR3 contains 15 residues. In germline, CDR1 is LNHDA, CDR2 SQIVND (reference sequence). V was trimmed by 2 bases and J by 6 bases, leaving 14 bases between them. The CDR3 DNA is TGTGCCAGTAGTATAAGTAACAGTCGGGGTCAGCCCCAGCATTTT. It codes for CASSISNSRGQPQHF.

This chain connects TRBV5-1 to TRBJ2-4; 16 bases match TRBD2. V lost 0 bases and J lost 7; bases outside the gene matches: 7. The CDR3 has 18 amino acids. Germline assignment: CDR1 SGHRS and CDR2 YFSETQ. CDR3 in DNA: TGCGCCAGCAGCTTGGGACCGGGACTAGCGGGAGGGAGGAACATTCAGTACTTC. Translating gives CASSLGPGLAGGRNIQYF.

The rearrangement links TRBV6-5 to TRBJ2-1, with 8 bases aligning to TRBD2. Trimming cost V 5 bases and J 9 bases; bases outside gene matches: 6. Germline assignment: CDR1 MNHEY and CDR2 SVGAGI. The CDR3 runs to 13 residues. The CDR3 nucleotides read TGTGCCAGCAGTAAGGGGACTAGGCGTGAGCAGTTCTTC. Its protein product is CASSKGTRREQFF.

The V call is TRBV19, the J call TRBJ1-5; 9 positions match TRBD1. Germline assignment: CDR1 LNHDA and CDR2 SQIVND (reference sequence). This CDR3 is built from 15 residues. The V and J ends lost 6 bases and 6 bases, in that order; junction bases with no gene match: 9. Here the CDR3 DNA reads TGTGCCAGTAGCGACCGAGGGACAGGGTTTCAGCCCCAGCATTTT. It encodes CASSDRGTGFQPQHF. Together with reference TRBV19 and TRBJ1-5, the CDR3 gives the full variable domain: DGGITQSPKYLFRKEGQNVTLSCEQNLNHDAMYWYRQDPGQGLRLIYYSQIVNDFQKGDIAEGYSVSREKKESFPLTVTSAQKNPTAFYLCASSDRGTGFQPQHFGDGTRLSIL.

This chain links TRBV25-1 with TRBJ1-3; TRBD1 matches 10 bases. V was pared by 3 bases and J by 8 bases, with 10 bases of the junction left unmatched. Per the germline V gene, CDR1 is MGHDK and CDR2 is SYGVNS. The CDR3 is made up of 16 amino acids. CDR3 sequence: CASSDPRQGAADTIYF. CDR3 in DNA: TGTGCCAGCAGTGACCCTCGACAGGGGGCGGCGGACACCATATATTTT.

This chain connects TRBV6-5 to TRBJ1-6; 7 nucleotides match TRBD1. CDR3 length equals 15 residues. Germline CDR1 is MNHEY and CDR2 is SVGAGI. V was pared by 4 bases and J by 8 bases, with 8 bases of the junction left unmatched. CDR3 bases: TGTGCCAGCAGTTCCCAAGACAGGGTGCATTCACCCCTCCACTTT. Protein: CASSSQDRVHSPLHF.

The genes are TRBV7-9 and TRBJ2-7; 9 nucleotides line up with TRBD1. Germline values: CDR1 SEHNR, CDR2 FQNEAQ (reference sequence). The trim removed 4 bases at V and 2 bases at J, leaving 6 bases unmatched. The CDR3 runs 15 residues. CDR3 sequence: CASSSLGTGTYEQYF. DNA of the CDR3: TGTGCCAGCAGCTCCCTAGGGACAGGGACCTACGAGCAGTACTTC.

The chain is built from TRBV7-2 and TRBJ2-5; D is unresolved. V dropped 1 base and J dropped 4 bases, with 7 bases sitting between them. Germline loops: CDR1 SGHTA, CDR2 FQGNSA. This CDR3 spans 13 amino acids. The CDR3 nucleotides read TGTGCCAGCAGCTTAGGACATGCAGAGACCCAGTACTTC. Translated: CASSLGHAETQYF.

This chain joins TRBV19 and TRBJ1-1; D might be TRBD1 (5 bases). The CDR3 sequence is 14 residues long. V was trimmed by 4 bases and J by 4 bases, leaving 13 bases between them. The germline gives CDR1 LNHDA, CDR2 SQIVND (reference sequence). CDR3 coding DNA: TGTGCCAGTAGTAGTACAGGTTTTTCCACTGAAGCTTTCTTT. Encoded protein: CASSSTGFSTEAFF.

This chain uses TRBV7-2 with TRBJ2-3, with 9 bases fitting TRBD2. V lost 4 bases and J lost 7; bases outside the gene matches: 9. The CDR3 sequence is 15 residues long. Germline CDR1 SGHTA, CDR2 FQGNSA. This chain's CDR3 is CASSSPAGGPNTQYF. CDR3 nucleotide sequence: TGTGCCAGCAGCTCCCCGGCGGGGGGGCCGAATACGCAGTATTTT. The full variable domain, with the rest looked up from reference TRBV7-2 and TRBJ2-3, is GAGVSQSPSNKVTEKGKDVELRCDPISGHTALYWYRQSLGQGLEFLIYFQGNSAPDKSGLPSDRFSAERTGGSVSTLTIQRTQQEDSAVYLCASSSPAGGPNTQYFGPGTRLTVL.

This chain joins TRBV9 and TRBJ1-4; maybe TRBD1 (5 bases). Germline V gene lookup returns CDR1 SGDLS and CDR2 YYNGEE. The CDR3 has 15 amino acids. With 0 bases removed from V and 7 bases from J, the gap between germline ends came to 13 bases. CDR3 nucleotides: TGTGCCAGCAGCGTAGGCTCAGCCGGGGGTGAAAAACTGTTTTTT. It translates to CASSVGSAGGEKLFF.

The CDR3 here is CASSPGGHGNTIYF. The DNA of the CDR3 is TGCGCCAGCAGTCCCGGGGGGCACGGAAACACCATATATTTT. The chain links TRBV10-1 to TRBJ1-3; possibly TRBD1 for D (6 bases). Germline CDR1 reads WNHNN; CDR2 reads SYGVQD (reference sequence). The CDR3 spans 14 residues. Trimming removed 5 bases from V and 4 bases from J, with 12 bases in between.

The CDR3 DNA follows: TGTGCCAGTACGGAAGCGGGGGCCTCCAATGAGCAGTTCTTC. Translating it yields CASTEAGASNEQFF. The chain employs TRBV28 and TRBJ2-1, with 8 bases identical to TRBD2. Germline CDR1 reads MDHEN; CDR2 reads SYDVKM. This CDR3 region has 14 residues. V shed 9 bases, J shed 6 bases, and the junction held 10 bases outside the gene matches.

The chain couples TRBV10-2 to TRBJ1-4, with 8 bases matching TRBD1. Per the germline V gene, CDR1 is WSHSY and CDR2 is SAAADI. With 2 bases clipped from V and 7 bases from J, the junction kept 6 bases outside the gene matches. There are 15 residues in the CDR3. The CDR3, as DNA: TGCGCCAGCAGTGAGAACGACAGGGGAAGTGAAAAACTGTTTTTT. Its protein product is CASSENDRGSEKLFF.

In terms of frequency, this clone is medium-sized. The J gene is TRBJ2-7, the V gene TRBV19; 9 bases line up with TRBD1. This CDR3 is built from 14 residues. V shed 5 bases, J shed 3 bases, and the junction held 5 bases outside the gene matches. Germline CDR1 LNHDA, CDR2 SQIVND (reference sequence). The CDR3, as DNA: TGTGCCAGTAGTGGGGACAGGGCCTTCTACGAGCAGTACTTC. Amino acids: CASSGDRAFYEQYF.

This chain connects TRBV28 to TRBJ1-2, with 9 bases aligning to TRBD1. Germline V gives CDR1 MDHEN, CDR2 SYDVKM. V lost 7 bases to trimming and J lost 4 bases; unmatched junction nucleotides: 10. The CDR3 totals 15 residues. The CDR3 sequence: CASTQRGTGSYGYTF. The CDR3 bases are TGTGCCAGCACCCAAAGGGGGACAGGGTCCTATGGCTACACCTTC.

Turning to this clone: The same CDR3 also results from other DNA sequences found in this sample. In DNA form, the CDR3 reads TGTGCCACCCAACAGGGGCGAGACACTGAAGCTTTCTTT. Amino acid sequence: CATQQGRDTEAFF. The chain uses TRBV15 and TRBJ1-1, with 7 bases matching TRBD1. With V trimmed by 8 bases and J by 3 bases, 6 bases remained unmatched. CDR3 length equals 13 residues. Germline V gene lookup returns CDR1 LNHNV and CDR2 YYDKDF (reference sequence).